This T cell receptor beta chain originates from a study of CD8+ T cells in alopecia areata. Study-wide background: The study gave treated patients oral tofacitinib at 5 to 10 mg twice daily.

Only a few counts were recorded for this clone. As yet, its antigen is unknown. Study-level results: Normal skin's resident alphabeta T cells are also sequenced in scalp samples.

Sorting from PBMCs produced CD4+ and CD8+ T cells. The authors extracted RNA and reverse transcribed it into cDNA as the sequencing template. Assay: immunoSEQ multiplex PCR; the TCRdb copy retains only in-frame clones and omits some. The sample has more than 90,000 clones, about two fifths seen once; the top ten hold 2.5% to 3.5%. The CDR3 has 14 amino acids. Germline V gene lookup returns CDR1 SQVTM and CDR2 ANQGSEA. J lost 0 bases, V lost 6 bases, and 7 bases had no gene match. The chain recombines TRBV29-1 with TRBJ2-7; 8 bases map to TRBD2. This TCR was recovered from a human donor with alopecia areata. Sequencing was done on a sample of CD4+ T cells sorted from blood. CDR3 nucleotides: TGCAGCGTCTCGCGGGGGGCCAACTCCTACGAGCAGTACTTC. This gives the protein CSVSRGANSYEQYF.